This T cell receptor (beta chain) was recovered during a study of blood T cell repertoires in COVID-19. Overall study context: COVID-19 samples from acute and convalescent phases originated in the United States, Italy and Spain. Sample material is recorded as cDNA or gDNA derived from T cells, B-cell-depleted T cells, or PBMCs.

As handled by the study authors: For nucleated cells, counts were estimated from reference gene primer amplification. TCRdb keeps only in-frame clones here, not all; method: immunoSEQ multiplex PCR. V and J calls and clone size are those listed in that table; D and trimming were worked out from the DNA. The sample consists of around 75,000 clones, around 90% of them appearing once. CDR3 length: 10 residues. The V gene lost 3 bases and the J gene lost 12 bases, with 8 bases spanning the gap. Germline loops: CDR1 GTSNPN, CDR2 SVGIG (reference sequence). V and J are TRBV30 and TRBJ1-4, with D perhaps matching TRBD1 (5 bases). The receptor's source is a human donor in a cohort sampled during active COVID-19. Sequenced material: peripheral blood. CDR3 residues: CAWRGGELFF. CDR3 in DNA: TGTGCCTGGAGGGGAGGGGAACTGTTTTTT.